This T cell receptor (beta chain) is drawn from a study of metastatic and nonmetastatic thyroid tumors. TCRdb reassembled clones from the PCR reads with MiXCR. Of 36,000 or so clones in the sample, under 40% were seen once. Per germline, CDR1 SGHAT and CDR2 FQNNGV. The CDR3 is made up of 15 amino acids. The ends lost 5 bases at V and 6 bases at J; junction bases unmatched: 9. Patients had received no treatment of any kind before thyroid surgery. Sequenced input: tumor tissue. The sequence derives from a female donor with papillary thyroid cancer or a benign thyroid nodule (not recorded which). Some clones in this sample may be carry-over from other donors' samples. This chain links TRBV11-2 with TRBJ2-3; 9 positions agree with TRBD1. The CDR3 DNA follows: TGTGCCAGCAGCCGCGACGGACAGGGGTTTGATACGCAGTATTTT. Protein sequence: CASSRDGQGFDTQYF.